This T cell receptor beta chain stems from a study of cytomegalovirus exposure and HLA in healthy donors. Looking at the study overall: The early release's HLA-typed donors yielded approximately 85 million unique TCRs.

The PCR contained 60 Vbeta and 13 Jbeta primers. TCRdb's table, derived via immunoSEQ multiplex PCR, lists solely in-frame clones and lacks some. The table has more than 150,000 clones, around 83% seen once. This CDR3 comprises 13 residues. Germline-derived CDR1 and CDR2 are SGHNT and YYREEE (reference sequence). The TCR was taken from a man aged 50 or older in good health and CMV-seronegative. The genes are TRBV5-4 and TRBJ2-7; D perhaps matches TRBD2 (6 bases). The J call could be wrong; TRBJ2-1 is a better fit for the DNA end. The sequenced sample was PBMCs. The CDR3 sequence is CASSYMFGGEQFF. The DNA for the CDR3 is TGTGCCAGCAGCTATATGTTCGGAGGGGAGCAGTTCTTC.